A single T cell receptor beta chain is shown here with its context. Its antigen is not identified. Generated by immunoSEQ multiplex PCR, the TCRdb table keeps only in-frame clones and is missing some. The repertoire holds around 130,000 clones, with 70% to 90% as singletons. The source of the sample is a study of radiotherapy plus CTLA-4 blockade in lung cancer. Study-level points and caveats: Together with interferon-beta, which increased in serum after radiation, early dynamic changes in blood T cell clones were reportedly the best predictors of response. TCR clones of tumor origin grew in blood after radiotherapy plus ipilimumab.

The CDR3 spans 14 residues. CDR1 and CDR2 (germline): KGHSH, LQKENI. Trimming stripped 2 bases from V and 3 bases from J, with 7 bases between. The TCR sequence derives from a human donor with non-small cell lung cancer that progressed on radiotherapy plus ipilimumab. The starting material was peripheral blood, obtained from a patient treated with radiotherapy plus ipilimumab. The chain carries TRBV18 and TRBJ1-4; the D gene is possibly TRBD1 (5 bases). CDR3 loop: CASSPGASNEKLFF. The CDR3 DNA sequence: TGTGCCAGCTCACCAGGGGCTTCTAATGAAAAACTGTTTTTT.